The source of this T cell receptor beta chain is a study of shared clonotypes between healthy human individuals. In the study's own analysis: Filtering differed, since immunoSEQ gave only junction sequences and no quality scores. The data were produced by immunoSEQ multiplex PCR, yet TCRdb's version contains in-frame clones alone and is incomplete. D and trimming were read from the DNA, whereas the V and J calls and clone size are those reported in that table. This table holds about 1,900,000 clones, roughly 95% found once. From germline, CDR1 is SGHAT and CDR2 FQNNGV. The CDR3 extends over 13 amino acids. Trimming left V 7 bases short and J 5 bases short, with 14 bases between. Selected positively for CCR7 and CD45RO-negative, naive CD8 cells excluded terminally differentiated effector memory CD45RA+ cells.

The specimen sequenced was naive CD8+ T cells sorted from blood. The V call is TRBV11-2, the J call TRBJ2-5; D unresolved. The source is a young man in good health. CDR3 in amino acids: CASNPPGRETQYF. The CDR3 DNA reads as TGTGCCAGCAACCCCCCGGGCCGGGAGACCCAGTACTTC.